This record looks at one T cell receptor (beta chain) sequence and its context. The germline gives CDR1 LNHDA, CDR2 SQIVND (reference sequence). The germline V and J ends were trimmed by 2 bases and 9 bases, with 16 bases remaining between them. The CDR3 extends over 15 amino acids. The entry originates in a study of blood T cell repertoires in COVID-19. Study-level information: COVID-19 samples, acute and convalescent, were from the United States, Italy and Spain. The analysed material was cDNA or gDNA that came from T cells, B-cell-depleted T cells, or PBMCs.

Seattle-derived patients entered the study during active infection and were followed longitudinally. Original data processing: Amplification from reference gene primers served as the basis for estimated nucleated cell counts. Generated by immunoSEQ multiplex PCR, the TCRdb table keeps only in-frame clones and is missing some. Clone size and the V and J calls come from that table; the DNA yielded D and trimming. The sample contains roughly 150,000 clones, 70% to 80% of which appear only once. The sample comprised peripheral blood. This sequence joins TRBV19 and TRBJ2-2; possibly TRBD2 for D (7 bases). The clonotype comes from a woman between 55 and 75 years old with COVID-19, enrolled during active disease. CDR3 bases: TGTGCCAGTAGTATAAGCGGGACACTCTACCGGGAGCTGTTTTTT. Its protein product is CASSISGTLYRELFF. Full variable domain (missing parts from reference TRBV19 and TRBJ2-2): DGGITQSPKYLFRKEGQNVTLSCEQNLNHDAMYWYRQDPGQGLRLIYYSQIVNDFQKGDIAEGYSVSREKKESFPLTVTSAQKNPTAFYLCASSISGTLYRELFFGEGSRLTVL.